The rows below give T cell receptor beta chains drawn from one sample of a study of response to subunit inactivated influenza vaccine. Each CDR3 protein is one row after TCRdb ran MiXCR on the RT-PCR reads. The table has 540,000 or so distinct CDR3 sequences, 10% to 15% seen once. The specimen was PBMCs from blood, collected 35 to 45 days after vaccination. These receptors were collected from a man in his fifties who received an inactivated influenza vaccine. Each CDR3 is given with its conserved first and last residue. A D gene is named only where the DNA matches it firmly. Clone size is stated in some rows and not others, as once, few, many or a class when expanded.

CDR3aa: CSADRGFKENIQYF
CDR3nt: TGCAGTGCAGACAGGGGGTTTAAGGAAAACATTCAGTACTTC
j_gene: TRBJ2-4
v_gene: TRBV20-1
abundance: few
d_gene: TRBD1

CDR3aa: CAWSVGSYNSPLHF
CDR3nt: TGTGCCTGGAGTGTGGGTTCCTATAATTCACCCCTCCACTTT
j_gene: TRBJ1-6
v_gene: TRBV30
abundance: .
d_gene: .

CDR3aa: CASSPEVGTGKNIQYF
CDR3nt: TGTGCCAGCAGTCCTGAGGTGGGGACAGGGAAAAACATTCAGTACTTC
j_gene: TRBJ2-4
v_gene: TRBV6-1
abundance: many
d_gene: TRBD1

CDR3aa: CASSSSPRAASYNEQFF
CDR3nt: TGTGCCAGCAGTAGCTCCCCGAGGGCGGCCTCCTACAATGAGCAGTTCTTC
j_gene: TRBJ2-1
v_gene: TRBV6-1
abundance: .
d_gene: .

CDR3aa: CASRAGQGRITSTDTQYF
CDR3nt: TGTGCCAGCAGGGCGGGACAGGGGCGGATCACTAGCACAGATACGCAGTATTTT
j_gene: TRBJ2-3
v_gene: TRBV6-2/TRBV6-3
abundance: .
d_gene: TRBD1

CDR3aa: CSARPRTDTQYF
CDR3nt: TGCAGTGCTAGACCACGCACAGATACGCAGTATTTT
j_gene: TRBJ2-3
v_gene: TRBV20-1
abundance: few
d_gene: .

CDR3aa: CSVERVDNTDTQYF
CDR3nt: TGCAGCGTTGAACGCGTGGACAACACAGATACGCAGTATTTT
j_gene: TRBJ2-3
v_gene: TRBV29-1
abundance: few
d_gene: .

CDR3aa: CSARDPSSGGWNTGELFF
CDR3nt: TGCAGTGCTAGAGACCCGAGTAGCGGGGGGTGGAACACCGGGGAGCTGTTTTTT
j_gene: TRBJ2-2
v_gene: TRBV20-1
abundance: few
d_gene: TRBD2

CDR3aa: CASRGQGANTEAFF
CDR3nt: TGTGCCAGCAGGGGACAGGGGGCGAACACTGAAGCTTTCTTT
j_gene: TRBJ1-1
v_gene: TRBV12-3/TRBV12-4
abundance: many
d_gene: TRBD1

CDR3aa: CASSLESRGGEQFF
CDR3nt: TGTGCCAGCAGCTTAGAATCTCGAGGGGGGGAGCAGTTCTTC
j_gene: TRBJ2-1
v_gene: TRBV7-9
abundance: .
d_gene: .

CDR3aa: CASSQALAGRSGTYNEQFF
CDR3nt: TGTGCCAGCAGCCAAGCACTAGCGGGAAGGAGTGGTACTTACAATGAGCAGTTCTTC
j_gene: TRBJ2-1
v_gene: TRBV3-1
abundance: .
d_gene: TRBD2

CDR3aa: CASTAGGISYEQYF
CDR3nt: TGTGCCAGCACCGCGGGGGGGATATCCTACGAGCAGTACTTC
j_gene: TRBJ2-7
v_gene: TRBV5-5
abundance: .
d_gene: TRBD2

CDR3aa: CASSLMGLAGGEFF
CDR3nt: TGTGCCAGCAGTTTAATGGGACTAGCGGGAGGAGAGTTCTTC
j_gene: TRBJ2-1
v_gene: TRBV28
abundance: few
d_gene: TRBD2

CDR3aa: CASSNRPASNEQFF
CDR3nt: TGTGCCAGCAGTAATCGACCGGCGAGCAATGAGCAGTTCTTC
j_gene: TRBJ2-1
v_gene: TRBV11-2
abundance: few
d_gene: .

CDR3aa: CASSQADRADYEQYF
CDR3nt: TGTGCCAGCAGCCAGGCGGACAGGGCAGACTACGAGCAGTACTTC
j_gene: TRBJ2-7
v_gene: TRBV4-2
abundance: .
d_gene: TRBD1

CDR3aa: CSARAGSGRRADTQYF
CDR3nt: TGCAGTGCTAGAGCCGGTAGCGGGAGGAGGGCAGATACGCAGTATTTT
j_gene: TRBJ2-3
v_gene: TRBV20-1
abundance: .
d_gene: TRBD2